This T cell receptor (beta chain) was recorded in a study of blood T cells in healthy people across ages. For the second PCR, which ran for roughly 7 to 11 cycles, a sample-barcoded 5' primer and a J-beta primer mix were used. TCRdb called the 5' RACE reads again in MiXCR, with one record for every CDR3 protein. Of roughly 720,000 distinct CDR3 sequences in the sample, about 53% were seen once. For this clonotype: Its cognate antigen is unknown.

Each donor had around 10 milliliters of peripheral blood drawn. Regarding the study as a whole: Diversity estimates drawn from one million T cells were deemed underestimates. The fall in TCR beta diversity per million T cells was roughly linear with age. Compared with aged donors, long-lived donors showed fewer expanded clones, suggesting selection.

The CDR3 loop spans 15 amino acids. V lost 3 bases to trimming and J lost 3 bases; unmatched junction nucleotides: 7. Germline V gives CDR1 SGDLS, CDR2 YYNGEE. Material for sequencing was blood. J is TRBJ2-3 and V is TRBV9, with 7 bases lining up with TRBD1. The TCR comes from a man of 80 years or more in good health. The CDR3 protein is CASSGTGVGTDTQYF. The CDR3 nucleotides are TGTGCCAGCAGCGGAACAGGGGTTGGGACAGATACGCAGTATTTT.